These T cell receptor beta chains were read from a single sample in a study of T cells after yellow fever vaccination. TCRdb re-analysed the 5' RACE reads in MiXCR, keeping a single row per CDR3 protein. This table holds about 160,000 distinct CDR3 sequences, 6.5% to 8.5% found once. This sample comprised CD4+ T cells sorted from PBMCs, obtained about 5 days after the first yellow fever vaccination. The receptors come from a man between 18 and 29 years old who received the YFV17D yellow fever vaccine. Each CDR3 is given with its conserved first and last residue.

CDR3aa	v_gene	j_gene
CASSLGLAEDNEQFF	TRBV11-2	TRBJ2-1
CSALDRGGNQPQHF	TRBV20-1	TRBJ1-5
CASSSRGLAGAYGYTF	TRBV7-2	TRBJ1-2
CASSLALGQGAGYGYTF	TRBV5-1	TRBJ1-2
CASSEYQANEKLFF	TRBV25-1	TRBJ1-4
CASGRLAANEKLFF	TRBV27	TRBJ1-4
CASSLMPGLAYEQYF	TRBV3-1	TRBJ2-7
CASCPPGTGYGYEQYF	TRBV3-1	TRBJ2-7
CASSQDPGTGAAKQYF	TRBV4-1	TRBJ2-7
CASSEFWGRSHEQYF	TRBV25-1	TRBJ2-7
CASSPTRGTEAFF	TRBV12-3/TRBV12-4	TRBJ1-1
CASSQQGARGTEAFF	TRBV12-3/TRBV12-4	TRBJ1-1
CASSLEQAVSNSPLHF	TRBV7-2	TRBJ1-6
CASRPGHVSYEQYF	TRBV6-2/TRBV6-3	TRBJ2-7
CASRNAQETQYF	TRBV2	TRBJ2-5
CASSSRLTGELFF	TRBV9	TRBJ2-2
CASSQEPHSYEQYF	TRBV4-3	TRBJ2-7
CASSLFAPGSTEAFF	TRBV7-9	TRBJ1-1
CASSQNRGNEQFF	TRBV3-1	TRBJ2-1
CASSAGRVPGANVLTF	TRBV5-1	TRBJ2-6
CASSLDWTGGAFF	TRBV7-2	TRBJ1-1
CASSLGILSNEQFF	TRBV7-2	TRBJ2-1
CASSPGQALMNTEAFF	TRBV5-1	TRBJ1-1
CATSGANVLTF	TRBV6-2/TRBV6-3	TRBJ2-6
CASSLWDRPYNEQFF	TRBV6-5	TRBJ2-1
CASSFDGDRRRETQYF	TRBV7-3	TRBJ2-5
CASSQEPRNAMPLHF	TRBV9	TRBJ1-6
CASRWGSGANVLTF	TRBV28	TRBJ2-6
CASWEGTDTQYF	TRBV5-1	TRBJ2-3
CASSHDRRTEAFF	TRBV5-1	TRBJ1-1
CASSPGQNYNEQFF	TRBV5-1	TRBJ2-1
CASSRGQGGGNEQFF	TRBV7-7	TRBJ2-1
CAWSVLAGSYEQYF	TRBV30	TRBJ2-7
CASSQVPRTHNEQFF	TRBV4-2	TRBJ2-1
CASRPGQGFRYTF	TRBV6-2/TRBV6-3	TRBJ1-2
CASTQGVIVDYGYTF	TRBV7-9	TRBJ1-2
CASSQTGGLYEKLFF	TRBV4-1	TRBJ1-4
CASSSTGTSNQPQHF	TRBV7-2	TRBJ1-5
CASSQDHSGTDTQYF	TRBV3-1	TRBJ2-3
CSAATGTSNLGEQFF	TRBV20-1	TRBJ2-1
CAWARVSEAFF	TRBV30	TRBJ1-1
CSARDGQGTKNIQYF	TRBV20-1	TRBJ2-4
CASSRGGTLREPQHF	TRBV18	TRBJ1-5
CATGTGTDTQYF	TRBV5-1	TRBJ2-3
CASSYEGGYTEAFF	TRBV5-1	TRBJ1-1
CASSQEEQGTDTQYF	TRBV4-3	TRBJ2-3
CASSQGTGYPYNEQFF	TRBV4-3	TRBJ2-1
CASSPVGGRKTQYF	TRBV5-1	TRBJ2-5
CASSPQGGRSYNEQFF	TRBV7-2	TRBJ2-1
CASSPEGRQETQYF	TRBV5-1	TRBJ2-5
CASSPRTGTTGDTQYF	TRBV4-2	TRBJ2-3